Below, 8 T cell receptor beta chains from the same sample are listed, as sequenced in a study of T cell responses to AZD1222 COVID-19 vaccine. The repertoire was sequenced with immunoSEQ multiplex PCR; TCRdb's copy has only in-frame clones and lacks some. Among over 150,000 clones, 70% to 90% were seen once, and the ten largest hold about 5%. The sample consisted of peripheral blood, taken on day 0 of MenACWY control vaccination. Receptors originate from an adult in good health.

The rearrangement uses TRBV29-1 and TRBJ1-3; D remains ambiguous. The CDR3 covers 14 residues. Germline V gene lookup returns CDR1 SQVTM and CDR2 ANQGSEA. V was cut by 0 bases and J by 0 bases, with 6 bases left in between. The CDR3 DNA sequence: TGCAGCGTTGAAGATGTGGGCTCTGGAAACACCATATATTTT. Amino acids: CSVEDVGSGNTIYF.

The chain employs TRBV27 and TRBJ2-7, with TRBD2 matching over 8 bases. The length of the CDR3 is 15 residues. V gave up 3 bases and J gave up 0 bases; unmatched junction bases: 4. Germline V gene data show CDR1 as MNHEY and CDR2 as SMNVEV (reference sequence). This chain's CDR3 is CASSFGTRSSYEQYF. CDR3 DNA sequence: TGTGCCAGCAGTTTTGGGACTAGAAGCTCCTACGAGCAGTACTTC.

The CDR3 reads CASSLDRGPGNTIYF. The CDR3 region has the DNA TGTGCCAGCAGCTTGGACAGGGGACCTGGAAACACCATATATTTT. The rearrangement links TRBV5-6 to TRBJ1-3; 7 bases line up with TRBD1. Germline V gene lookup returns CDR1 SGHDT and CDR2 YYEEEE. J gave up 2 bases and V 0 bases, and 2 bases lay outside the gene matches. The CDR3 consists of 15 residues.

The CDR3 DNA is TGTGCCAGCCCGGGGCCTAGCGGTCCAGATACGCAGTATTTT. This encodes CASPGPSGPDTQYF. The chain carries TRBV11-2 and TRBJ2-3; 7 bases match TRBD2. The CDR3 loop spans 14 amino acids. The ends lost 8 bases at V and 4 bases at J; junction bases unmatched: 9. Looked up from germline, CDR1 is SGHAT and CDR2 is FQNNGV.

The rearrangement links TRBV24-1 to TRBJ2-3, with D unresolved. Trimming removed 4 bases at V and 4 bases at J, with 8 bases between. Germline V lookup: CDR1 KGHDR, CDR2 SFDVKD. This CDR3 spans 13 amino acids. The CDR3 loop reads CATSDYTADTQYF. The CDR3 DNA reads TGTGCCACCAGTGACTATACTGCAGATACGCAGTATTTT.

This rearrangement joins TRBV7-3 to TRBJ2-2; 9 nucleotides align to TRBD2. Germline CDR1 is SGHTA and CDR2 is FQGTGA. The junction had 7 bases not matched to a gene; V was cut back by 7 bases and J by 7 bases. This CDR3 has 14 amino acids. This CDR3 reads CASKSSGSLGELFF. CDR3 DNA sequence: TGTGCCAGCAAAAGTAGCGGGAGTCTCGGGGAGCTGTTTTTT.

The CDR3 bases are TGTGCCAGCAGTGTTCTAGCGGGGGGATCGAACACCGGGGAGCTGTTTTTT. The encoded protein is CASSVLAGGSNTGELFF. The chain carries TRBV6-4 and TRBJ2-2; the match to TRBD2 covers 11 bases. With 4 bases clipped from V and 0 bases from J, the junction kept 4 bases outside the gene matches. Germline V gene lookup returns CDR1 MRHNA and CDR2 SNTAGT. The CDR3 contains 17 residues.

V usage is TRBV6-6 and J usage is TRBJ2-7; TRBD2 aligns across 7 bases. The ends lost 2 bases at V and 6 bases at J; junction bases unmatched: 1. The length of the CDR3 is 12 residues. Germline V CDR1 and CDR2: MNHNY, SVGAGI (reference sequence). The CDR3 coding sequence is TGTGCCAGCAGTTACCGGGAGGTCGAGCAGTACTTC. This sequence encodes CASSYREVEQYF.